The 29 T cell receptor beta chains in this list originate from one sample, sequenced in a study of blood T cell repertoires in COVID-19. The table came from immunoSEQ multiplex PCR; TCRdb's copy has only in-frame clones and leaves some out. The sample includes hundreds of thousands of clones, about nine tenths of them seen just once. Material for sequencing was PBMCs or T cells enriched from blood (not recorded which). These receptor sequences come from a woman in her thirties or forties who had recovered from COVID-19.

The rearrangement joins TRBV27 to TRBJ2-2, with D perhaps TRBD2 (6 bases). The length of the CDR3 is 15 residues. V was trimmed by 0 bases and J by 4 bases, leaving 9 bases between them. Germline V CDR1 and CDR2: MNHEY, SMNVEV (reference sequence). As DNA, the CDR3 is TGTGCCAGCAGTTTATCCCCCGGGGGCACCGGGGAGCTGTTTTTT. Protein: CASSLSPGGTGELFF.

The J gene is TRBJ2-2, the V gene TRBV21-1; the D call TRBD1 from the table was never checked on the DNA. TRBV21-1 is described as a pseudogene. The CDR3 sequence is 16 residues long. As DNA, the CDR3 is TGTGCCAGCAGCAGCACACCCGACAATAACACCGGGGAGCTGTTTTTT. Translated: CASSSTPDNNTGELFF.

The V call is TRBV7-9, the J call TRBJ1-2, with TRBD1 matching 9 bases. CDR1 SEHNR and CDR2 FQNEAQ come from the germline V gene (reference sequence). This CDR3 has 15 residues. The trim removed 3 bases at V and 3 bases at J, leaving 5 bases unmatched. The CDR3 nucleotides are TGTGCCAGCAGCTTCCCACAGGGGGCAGACTATGGCTACACCTTC. Its translation: CASSFPQGADYGYTF.

The chain is built from TRBV19 and TRBJ1-5, with a tentative D call TRBD1 (5 bases). CDR1 is LNHDA, CDR2 SQIVND, per germline (reference sequence). Trimming stripped 1 base from V and 0 bases from J, with 16 bases between. The CDR3 loop spans 18 amino acids. This CDR3 is CASSIVGAGDFSNQPQHF. The CDR3, as DNA: TGTGCCAGTAGTATAGTAGGGGCCGGAGACTTTAGCAATCAGCCCCAGCATTTT. The full variable domain, with the rest looked up from reference TRBV19 and TRBJ1-5, is DGGITQSPKYLFRKEGQNVTLSCEQNLNHDAMYWYRQDPGQGLRLIYYSQIVNDFQKGDIAEGYSVSREKKESFPLTVTSAQKNPTAFYLCASSIVGAGDFSNQPQHFGDGTRLSIL.

J is TRBJ2-7 and V is TRBV19; tentatively, D is TRBD1 (6 bases). The CDR3 runs to 15 residues. The V and J ends lost 6 bases and 0 bases respectively, with 15 bases between them. CDR1 and CDR2 (germline): LNHDA, SQIVND (reference sequence). This chain's CDR3 is CASRISGDTSYEQYF. The CDR3 DNA reads TGTGCCAGTAGAATCTCCGGGGACACCTCCTACGAGCAGTACTTC.

The rearrangement uses TRBV27 and TRBJ2-7; D is ambiguous. The CDR3 length is 12 residues. Germline loops: CDR1 MNHEY, CDR2 SMNVEV (reference sequence). V lost 6 bases and J lost 3, with 9 bases in between. Here the CDR3 DNA reads TGTGCCAGCAGCCCTTTCTTCTACGAGCAGTACTTC. Translating gives CASSPFFYEQYF.

This clone was detected many times. The chain has TRBV27 and TRBJ1-6; a weak D match, TRBD1 (6 bases). Germline values: CDR1 MNHEY, CDR2 SMNVEV (reference sequence). The CDR3 runs to 16 residues. V gave up 2 bases and J gave up 2 bases, with 10 bases separating them. The CDR3 region is CASSLRQAPYNSPLHF. CDR3 DNA: TGTGCCAGCAGTTTACGACAGGCCCCCTATAATTCACCCCTCCACTTT.

V is TRBV11-3 and J is TRBJ2-2; possible D gene TRBD2, 5 bases. Germline V gene lookup returns CDR1 SGHNT and CDR2 YENEEA. The CDR3 extends over 14 amino acids. The germline V and J ends were trimmed by 0 bases and 7 bases, with 9 bases remaining between them. The CDR3 nucleotides are TGTGCCAGCAGCTTAGAAACCGGGGACGGGGAGCTGTTTTTT. Its translation: CASSLETGDGELFF.

V is TRBV18 and J is TRBJ1-5; the D gene is possibly TRBD1 (5 bases). Germline CDR1 reads KGHSH; CDR2 reads LQKENI. V gave up 4 bases and J gave up 6 bases, with 13 bases separating them. This CDR3 region has 14 residues. As DNA, the CDR3 is TGTGCCAGCTCACTGACAGCTATAGGTCAGCCCCAGCATTTT. It translates to CASSLTAIGQPQHF.

This clone was observed a single time. An end of the junction differs from the germline gene, which may be a read error. The genes are TRBV7-7 and TRBJ2-2; D perhaps matches TRBD2 (6 bases). This CDR3 has 15 residues. CDR1 and CDR2 from the germline V gene are SSHAT and FNYEAQ (reference sequence). Here the CDR3 reads CASSFGGVGTGELFF. CDR3 bases: TGTGCTAGCAGCTTTGGAGGGGTTGGCACCGGGGAGCTGTTTTTT.

The V call is TRBV5-1, the J call TRBJ2-1, with a possible D match to TRBD2 (5 bases). The CDR3 covers 16 residues. Germline V gene data show CDR1 as SGHRS and CDR2 as YFSETQ. V was clipped by 0 bases and J by 0 bases, with 10 bases between them. CDR3 in DNA: TGCGCCAGCAGCTTGGGGACTCCCAGCTCCTACAATGAGCAGTTCTTC. Encoded protein: CASSLGTPSSYNEQFF.

This clone turned up a few times. This chain uses TRBV7-8 with TRBJ2-7, with 8 nucleotides matching TRBD2. The CDR3 has 15 residues. Looked up from germline, CDR1 is SGHVS and CDR2 is FQNEAQ. The ends lost 2 bases at V and 5 bases at J; junction bases unmatched: 8. CDR3 bases: TGTGCCAGCAGCTTAACCCGGGGGGGCCTGGACGAGCAGTACTTC. Protein sequence: CASSLTRGGLDEQYF.

The chain carries TRBV28 and TRBJ2-1; D unclear. V shed 5 bases and J shed 4 bases, with 15 bases lying between them. The CDR3 covers 15 residues. Looked up from germline, CDR1 is MDHEN and CDR2 is SYDVKM. CDR3 protein: CASSLPRQGYNEQFF. Here the CDR3 DNA reads TGTGCCAGCAGTCTCCCGAGACAAGGTTACAATGAGCAGTTCTTC.

The V and J genes are TRBV10-1 and TRBJ2-5, with 10 bases aligning to TRBD2. V gave up 6 bases and J gave up 4 bases; unmatched junction bases: 5. Per the germline V gene, CDR1 is WNHNN and CDR2 is SYGVQD (reference sequence). The CDR3 is 14 amino acids. The CDR3 reads CASSESGGGETQYF. For the CDR3, the DNA is TGCGCCAGCAGCGAGAGCGGGGGGGGAGAGACCCAGTACTTC.

J is TRBJ1-1 and V is TRBV28, with 8 bases identical to TRBD1. The germline CDR1 and CDR2 sequences are MDHEN and SYDVKM. The CDR3 has 15 amino acids. The J segment lost 1 base and the V segment lost 3 bases, leaving 4 bases of the junction unmatched. This CDR3 reads CASSLAGGSNTEAFF. The CDR3 DNA reads TGTGCCAGCAGTTTGGCAGGGGGCTCGAACACTGAAGCTTTCTTT.

The J gene is TRBJ2-2, the V gene TRBV20-1, with TRBD2 as a possible D gene (6 bases). This CDR3 is 16 amino acids long. Germline values: CDR1 DFQATT, CDR2 SNEGSKA (reference sequence). The germline V and J ends were trimmed by 3 bases and 6 bases, with 20 bases remaining between them. CDR3 sequence reads: CSASPGDQGGAGELFF. CDR3 DNA: TGCAGTGCTAGTCCAGGAGATCAGGGCGGGGCCGGGGAGCTGTTTTTT.

V and J are TRBV7-2 and TRBJ2-3; no clear D gene. The CDR3 totals 11 residues. The germline V gene encodes CDR1 SGHTA and CDR2 FQGNSA. Trimming pared 7 bases from V and 4 bases from J, leaving 6 bases between. The DNA for the CDR3 is TGTGCCAGCAAAGGAGCAGATACGCAGTATTTT. Translation gives CASKGADTQYF.

This chain connects TRBV11-3 to TRBJ2-3; D uncertain. Germline CDR1 is SGHNT and CDR2 is YENEEA. V was cut by 4 bases and J by 2 bases, with 10 bases left in between. This CDR3 comprises 14 residues. Here the CDR3 DNA reads TGTGCCAGCAGCTCACGAACTAACACAGATACGCAGTATTTT. It specifies CASSSRTNTDTQYF.

The rearrangement uses TRBV6-2 or TRBV6-3 and TRBJ2-5; the D gene is possibly TRBD2 (5 bases). CDR3 length equals 14 residues. Trimming removed 4 bases from V and 5 bases from J, with 14 bases in between. Germline CDR1 reads MNHEY; CDR2 reads SVGEGT. The CDR3 loop reads CASSSLGELETQYF. The CDR3 nucleotides are TGTGCCAGCAGTTCCCTCGGGGAATTGGAGACCCAGTACTTC.

The V and J genes are TRBV11-2 and TRBJ2-1, with TRBD2 matching 10 bases. The V gene's germline CDR1 is SGHAT and CDR2 FQNNGV. The CDR3 loop spans 16 amino acids. The junction had 11 bases not matched to a gene; V was cut back by 3 bases and J by 9 bases. The CDR3 DNA is TGTGCCAGCAGCTTTAACCCTAGCGGGGGACTCTCTGAGCAGTTCTTC. Translating it yields CASSFNPSGGLSEQFF.

The chain recombines TRBV24-1 with TRBJ2-3, with D perhaps TRBD1 (6 bases). V was cut by 4 bases and J by 2 bases, with 18 bases left in between. There are 17 residues in the CDR3. Germline-derived CDR1 and CDR2 are KGHDR and SFDVKD. The CDR3 region has the DNA TGTGCCACCAGTGAACCGGCTCGGGACACCTACACAGATACGCAGTATTTT. Protein: CATSEPARDTYTDTQYF.

The chain links TRBV29-1 to TRBJ2-7, with 8 positions matching TRBD1. Germline assignment: CDR1 SQVTM and CDR2 ANQGSEA. The CDR3 covers 15 residues. V shed 1 base, J shed 3 bases, and the junction held 8 bases outside the gene matches. The CDR3 is CSVEAPGQVDYEQYF. The CDR3 DNA is TGCAGCGTTGAAGCTCCGGGACAGGTAGACTACGAGCAGTACTTC.

This clone was picked up one time. The rearrangement uses TRBV7-8 and TRBJ2-7; D ambiguous. The V gene lost 0 bases and the J gene lost 3 bases, with 6 bases spanning the gap. This CDR3 has 13 amino acids. The V gene's germline CDR1 is SGHVS and CDR2 FQNEAQ. The CDR3 loop is CASSLALVYEQYF. DNA of the CDR3: TGTGCCAGCAGCTTAGCGCTAGTCTACGAGCAGTACTTC.

The V call is TRBV28, the J call TRBJ1-2; 9 bases are shared with TRBD1. This CDR3 comprises 15 residues. V lost 3 bases and J lost 1; bases outside the gene matches: 3. Germline CDR1 MDHEN, CDR2 SYDVKM. The CDR3 region is CASSLLGQGNYGYTF. The CDR3 nucleotides are TGTGCCAGCAGTTTGTTGGGACAGGGTAACTATGGCTACACCTTC.

This clone showed up just a few times. The gene calls are TRBV3-1 (or the pseudogene TRBV3-2) and TRBJ2-1, with 9 bases identical to TRBD1. The germline CDR1 and CDR2 sequences are LGHDT and YNNKEL (reference sequence). The junction had 7 bases not matched to a gene; V was cut back by 3 bases and J by 7 bases. This CDR3 contains 15 residues. CDR3 region: CASSHGQGPVNEQFF. The CDR3 bases are TGTGCCAGCAGCCACGGACAGGGGCCAGTAAATGAGCAGTTCTTC.

The chain uses TRBV18 and TRBJ1-5; 7 bases map to TRBD1. V lost 0 bases, J lost 4 bases, and 3 bases stayed unmatched. CDR1 is KGHSH, CDR2 LQKENI, per germline. CDR3 length equals 15 residues. The CDR3: CASSPPGQSNQPQHF. CDR3 nucleotide sequence: TGTGCCAGCTCACCACCGGGACAGAGTAATCAGCCCCAGCATTTT.

This rearrangement joins TRBV10-3 to TRBJ1-6; 9 bases align to TRBD1. Trimming at V came to 4 bases and at J to 5 bases, leaving 6 bases not matched to a gene. CDR1 is ENHRY, CDR2 SYGVKD, per germline. This CDR3 spans 16 amino acids. CDR3 in DNA: TGTGCCATCAGTGTTGCCGGGACAGGGCATAATTCACCCCTCCACTTT. This encodes CAISVAGTGHNSPLHF.

The chain employs TRBV7-3 and TRBJ2-3; 8 bases map to TRBD2. Germline V gene sequence: CDR1 SGHTA, CDR2 FQGTGA. The CDR3 consists of 16 residues. V was pared by 5 bases and J by 2 bases, with 9 bases of the junction left unmatched. CDR3 DNA: TGTGCCAGCAGCCCCTTTGCGACTAGCGCCACAGATACGCAGTATTTT. Its protein is CASSPFATSATDTQYF.

In this sample, this clone turned up a few times. The chain recombines TRBV7-2 with TRBJ1-6, with 12 bases identical to TRBD1. In germline, CDR1 is SGHTA, CDR2 FQGNSA. The CDR3 runs 18 residues. After removal of 2 bases from V and 7 bases from J, the junction contained 9 bases not matched to a gene. The CDR3 region is CASSLKGAGQGANSPLHF. DNA of the CDR3: TGTGCCAGCAGCTTAAAGGGGGCGGGACAGGGGGCGAATTCACCCCTCCACTTT.